The 18 T cell receptor beta chains reported below all come from one sample, sequenced in a study of T cell responses to AZD1222 COVID-19 vaccine. Clones were read by immunoSEQ multiplex PCR, and TCRdb kept only the in-frame ones, dropping some. Of 95,000 to 150,000 clones in the sample, roughly 84% were seen once. The sample consisted of peripheral blood, taken on day 0 of AZD1222 vaccination. Receptor source: an adult in good health.

The chain links TRBV7-8 to TRBJ1-2; 12 nucleotides agree with TRBD1. Germline assignment: CDR1 SGHVS and CDR2 FQNEAQ. There are 17 residues in the CDR3. Trimming at V came to 2 bases and at J to 3 bases, leaving 7 bases not matched to a gene. CDR3 sequence (DNA): TGTGCCAGCAGCTTATTGGGACAGGGGGCGAAGGACTATGGCTACACCTTC. Translation: CASSLLGQGAKDYGYTF.

The chain is built from TRBV4-3 and TRBJ2-5; D uncertain. This CDR3 has 17 residues. Germline V CDR1 and CDR2: LGHNA, YSLEER. Trimming took 0 bases from V and 5 from J, leaving 19 bases between them. This CDR3 is CASSQEAPSASKETQYF. CDR3 sequence (DNA): TGCGCCAGCAGCCAAGAGGCCCCAAGCGCATCGAAGGAGACCCAGTACTTC.

This chain joins TRBV7-2 and TRBJ2-1; 7 nucleotides align to TRBD2. The V gene's germline CDR1 is SGHTA and CDR2 FQGNSA. The CDR3 is made up of 14 amino acids. In nucleotides, the CDR3 is TGTCCCCCCGGGAGGACTAGCTCCTACAATGAGCAGTTCTTC. It yields the protein CPPGRTSSYNEQFF.

The chain recombines TRBV5-1 with TRBJ1-2, with a tentative D call TRBD1 (5 bases). V lost 2 bases to trimming and J lost 8 bases, with 19 bases between them. CDR1 and CDR2 from the germline V gene are SGHRS and YFSETQ. CDR3 size: 15 residues. The CDR3 sequence is CASSLAGRFSIGYTF. The CDR3 nucleotides are TGCGCCAGCAGCTTAGCAGGGAGGTTTTCTATAGGCTACACCTTC.

The gene calls are TRBV25-1 and TRBJ1-1, with unresolved D. The V gene lost 4 bases and the J gene lost 0 bases, with 12 bases spanning the gap. The CDR3 runs 15 residues. The germline V gene has CDR1 MGHDK and CDR2 SYGVNS. CDR3 residues: CASSASSGVNTEAFF. CDR3 sequence (DNA): TGTGCCAGCAGTGCCTCCTCCGGGGTGAACACTGAAGCTTTCTTT.

The J gene is TRBJ1-5, the V gene TRBV19, with unresolved D. This CDR3 has 15 amino acids. In germline, CDR1 is LNHDA, CDR2 SQIVND (reference sequence). V lost 3 bases and J lost 9, with 18 bases in between. The CDR3 DNA reads as TGTGCCAGTAGTATCGAGACTCGACGGGAGGTGCCCCAGCATTTT. Translation: CASSIETRREVPQHF.

J is TRBJ1-2 and V is TRBV10-3; tentative D call: TRBD1 (6 bases). V was trimmed by 9 bases and J by 8 bases, leaving 16 bases between them. CDR1 is ENHRY and CDR2 is SYGVKD in the germline V gene. The CDR3 sequence is 12 residues long. The CDR3 protein is CAITGRGGGYTF. Here the CDR3 DNA reads TGTGCCATAACAGGCAGGGGAGGAGGCTACACCTTC.

The chain joins TRBV27 to TRBJ2-3; D may be TRBD1 or TRBD2 (6 bases each). With 6 bases removed from V and 0 bases from J, the gap between germline ends came to 16 bases. The CDR3 runs to 16 residues. CDR1 is MNHEY and CDR2 is SMNVEV in the germline V gene (reference sequence). In nucleotides, the CDR3 is TGTGCCAGCAGCTTCGGGGGCCTTCCTAGCACAGATACGCAGTATTTT. Protein sequence: CASSFGGLPSTDTQYF.

This clone showed up just once. This rearrangement joins TRBV7-8 to TRBJ1-5; TRBD1 matches 11 bases. The J segment lost 5 bases and the V segment lost 2 bases, leaving 2 bases of the junction unmatched. CDR3 length: 15 residues. In germline, CDR1 is SGHVS, CDR2 FQNEAQ. The CDR3: CASSLRDRGDQPQHF. The CDR3 DNA sequence: TGTGCCAGCAGCTTACGGGACAGGGGGGATCAGCCCCAGCATTTT.

The genes are TRBV9 and TRBJ1-1; D unresolved. Per the germline V gene, CDR1 is SGDLS and CDR2 is YYNGEE. The CDR3 loop spans 13 amino acids. V was pared by 0 bases and J by 5 bases, with 8 bases between. CDR3 amino acids: CASSVGEWTEAFF. The CDR3 DNA follows: TGTGCCAGCAGCGTAGGGGAATGGACTGAAGCTTTCTTT.

The rearrangement joins TRBV6-1 to TRBJ1-2; 10 bases fit TRBD1. The V gene's germline CDR1 is MNHNS and CDR2 SASEGT. Trimming removed 3 bases from V and 5 bases from J; junction bases left unmatched: 9. The CDR3 is made up of 16 amino acids. For the CDR3, the DNA is TGTGCCAGCAGTGACCCGCGAGGGACAGGGGAATATGGCTACACCTTC. As protein: CASSDPRGTGEYGYTF.

This clone showed up just once. This rearrangement joins TRBV6-2 or TRBV6-3 to TRBJ1-1; a possible D gene is TRBD1 (5 bases). The germline CDR1 and CDR2 sequences are MNHEY and SVGEGT. CDR3 length: 16 residues. V lost 4 bases, J lost 0 bases, and 15 bases lay in between. CDR3 in DNA: TGTGCCAGCAGTTGGCGTGCGGGGGACCTGAACACTGAAGCTTTCTTT. Translated, it gives CASSWRAGDLNTEAFF.

The gene calls are TRBV3-1 (or the pseudogene TRBV3-2) and TRBJ2-7, with 9 nucleotides matching TRBD1. J lost 5 bases, V lost 5 bases, and 10 bases had no gene match. In germline, CDR1 is LGHDT, CDR2 YNNKEL (reference sequence). The CDR3 is 15 amino acids. The CDR3 here is CASSSIRDRVNEQYF. The DNA for the CDR3 is TGTGCCAGCAGCTCCATCCGGGACAGGGTCAACGAGCAGTACTTC.

This sequence joins TRBV7-2 and TRBJ1-1; no reliable D call. V lost 6 bases and J 1 base, leaving 15 bases between the germline ends. The CDR3 totals 15 residues. Germline V gene lookup returns CDR1 SGHTA and CDR2 FQGNSA. The CDR3 reads CASRMQKERNTEAFF. CDR3 coding DNA: TGTGCCAGCAGGATGCAGAAGGAGCGGAACACTGAAGCTTTCTTT. The full variable domain, in which reference TRBV7-2 and TRBJ1-1 provide the parts outside the CDR3, is GAGVSQSPSNKVTEKGKDVELRCDPISGHTALYWYRQSLGQGLEFLIYFQGNSAPDKSGLPSDRFSAERTGGSVSTLTIQRTQQEDSAVYLCASRMQKERNTEAFFGQGTRLTVV.

V usage is TRBV4-1 and J usage is TRBJ2-3; TRBD2 matches at 14 bases. CDR3 length: 16 residues. Per germline, CDR1 MGHRA and CDR2 YSYEKL. Unmatched junction bases numbered 2, after V lost 1 base and J lost 5 bases. The CDR3 region is CASSQGLAGGEDTQYF. The CDR3 DNA follows: TGCGCCAGCAGCCAAGGACTAGCGGGGGGGGAAGATACGCAGTATTTT.

The V gene is TRBV4-3, the J gene TRBJ2-6, with 7 nucleotides matching TRBD2. From germline, CDR1 is LGHNA and CDR2 YSLEER. V trimming: 0 bases; J trimming: 0 bases; junction bases outside the gene matches: 8. The CDR3 consists of 19 residues. CDR3 loop: CASSQEEGAGTSGANVLTF. The CDR3 DNA reads TGCGCCAGCAGCCAAGAGGAAGGAGCGGGGACCTCTGGGGCCAACGTCCTGACTTTC.

The chain employs TRBV4-2 and TRBJ2-2; D is uncertain. Trimming removed 0 bases at V and 1 base at J, with 9 bases between. Germline V gene sequence: CDR1 LGHNA, CDR2 YNFKEQ. The CDR3 is 16 amino acids. CDR3 amino acids: CASSQEIGRNTGELFF. Written as DNA, the CDR3 is TGTGCCAGCAGCCAAGAGATAGGGCGGAACACCGGGGAGCTGTTTTTT.

In DNA, the CDR3 is TGTGCCAGTGCTAACACAGGCTCCACCGGGGAGCTGTTTTTT. It codes for CASANTGSTGELFF. The chain employs TRBV19 and TRBJ2-2; weak D call: TRBD1 (5 bases). The CDR3 contains 14 residues. The germline gives CDR1 LNHDA, CDR2 SQIVND (reference sequence). V lost 8 bases and J lost 4, with 14 bases in between.